This TCR beta chain was sequenced in a study of T cells in Graves' hyperthyroidism and ophthalmopathy. Study results and limitations: In the analysis, a 13 V-J model separated ophthalmopathy from stable hyperthyroidism. Most expanded thyroid clonotypes above 0.001 also appeared in blood.

Using RNA transcripts as the source, TCR beta CDR3 regions were amplified. First-round RT-PCR of the TCR CDR3 relied on the HTBI primer set. TCRdb reprocessed the multiplex PCR reads via MiXCR and lists one record per CDR3 protein. The sample lists 400,000 to 500,000 distinct CDR3 sequences, around 15% occurring once. The V and J ends lost 5 bases and 4 bases, in that order; junction bases with no gene match: 4. From germline, CDR1 is WNHNN and CDR2 SYGVQD (reference sequence). The CDR3 is made up of 13 amino acids. On this clonotype itself: Its matching antigen is unknown.

The clonotype comes from a woman under 30 with Graves' hyperthyroidism. The chain couples TRBV10-1 to TRBJ1-1; 7 bases are shared with TRBD1. Sequencing was done on a sample of blood. CDR3 nucleotides: TGCGCCAGCAGTCGGGACAGCGTCACTGAAGCTTTCTTT. Amino acids: CASSRDSVTEAFF.